The clone carrying this T cell receptor (beta chain) was recorded once. Here immunoSEQ multiplex PCR was the method, and the copy in TCRdb shows in-frame clones only, minus some. The sample records tens of thousands of clones, 70% to 85% being singletons. Deletions cut 5 bases from V and 5 bases from J, with 12 bases between. CDR3 length: 13 residues. Germline V gene data show CDR1 as SEHNR and CDR2 as FQNEAQ (reference sequence). The sample comes from a study of OX40 agonist ivuxolimab in advanced cancers. This clonotype was obtained from an adult with an advanced solid tumor such as melanoma, head and neck, liver or kidney cancer. The starting material was CD4+ or CD8+ T cells sorted from blood, obtained in a trial of the OX40 agonist ivuxolimab. This chain joins TRBV7-9 and TRBJ2-5; either TRBD1 or TRBD2 may fit D (5 bases each). The CDR3 spells CASSGSRDETQYF. The DNA for the CDR3 is TGTGCCAGCAGCGGGTCCCGGGACGAGACCCAGTACTTC.